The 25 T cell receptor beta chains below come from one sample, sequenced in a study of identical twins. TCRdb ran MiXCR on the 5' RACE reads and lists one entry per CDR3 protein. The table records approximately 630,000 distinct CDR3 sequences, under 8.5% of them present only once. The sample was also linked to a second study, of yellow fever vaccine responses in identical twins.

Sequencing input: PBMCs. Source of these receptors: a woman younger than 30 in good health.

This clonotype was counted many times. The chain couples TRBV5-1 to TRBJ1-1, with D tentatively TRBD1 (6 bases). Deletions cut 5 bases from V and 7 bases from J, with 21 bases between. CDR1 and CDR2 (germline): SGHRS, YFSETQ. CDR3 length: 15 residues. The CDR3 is CASREGDPAKGEAFF. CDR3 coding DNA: TGCGCCAGCAGGGAGGGGGATCCCGCAAAGGGTGAAGCTTTCTTT.

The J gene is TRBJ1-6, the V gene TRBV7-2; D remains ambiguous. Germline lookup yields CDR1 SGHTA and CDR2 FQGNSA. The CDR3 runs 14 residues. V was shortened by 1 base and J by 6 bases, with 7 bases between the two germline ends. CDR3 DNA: TGTGCCAGCAGCTTAGTAGGGAGTAATTCACCCCTCCACTTT. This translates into CASSLVGSNSPLHF.

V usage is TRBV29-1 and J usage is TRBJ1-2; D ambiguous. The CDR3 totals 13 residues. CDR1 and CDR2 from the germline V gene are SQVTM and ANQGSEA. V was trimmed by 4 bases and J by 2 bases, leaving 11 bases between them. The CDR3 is CSVVSVGNYGYTF. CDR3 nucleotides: TGCAGCGTTGTATCGGTGGGGAACTATGGCTACACCTTC. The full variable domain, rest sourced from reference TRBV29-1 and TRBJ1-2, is SAVISQKPSRDICQRGTSLTIQCQVDSQVTMMFWYRQQPGQSLTLIATANQGSEATYESGFVIDKFPISRPNLTFSTLTVSNMSPEDSSIYLCSVVSVGNYGYTFGSGTRLTVV.

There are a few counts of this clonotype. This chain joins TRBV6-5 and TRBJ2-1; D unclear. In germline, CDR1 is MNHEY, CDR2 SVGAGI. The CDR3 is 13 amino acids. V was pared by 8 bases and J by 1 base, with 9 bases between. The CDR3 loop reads CASGFRSYNEQFF. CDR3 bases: TGTGCCAGCGGTTTTCGGTCCTACAATGAGCAGTTCTTC.

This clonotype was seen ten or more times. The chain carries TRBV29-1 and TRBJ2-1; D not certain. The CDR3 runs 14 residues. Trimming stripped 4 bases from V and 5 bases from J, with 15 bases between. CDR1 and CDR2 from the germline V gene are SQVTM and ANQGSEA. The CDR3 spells CSVARVNLNNEQFF. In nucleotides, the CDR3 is TGCAGCGTTGCGAGAGTAAACCTAAACAATGAGCAGTTCTTC.

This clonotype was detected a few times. The CDR3 spells CASSHGTGWEQYV. CDR3 bases: TGTGCCAGCAGCCACGGGACAGGGTGGGAGCAGTACGTC. The gene calls are TRBV12-3 or TRBV12-4 and TRBJ2-7, with TRBD1 matching 9 bases. V dropped 6 bases and J dropped 7; count of bases not matched to a gene: 7. This CDR3 comprises 13 residues.

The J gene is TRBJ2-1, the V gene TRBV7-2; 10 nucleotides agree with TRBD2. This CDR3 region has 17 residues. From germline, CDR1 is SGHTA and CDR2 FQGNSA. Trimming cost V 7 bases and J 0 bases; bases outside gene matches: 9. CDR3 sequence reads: CASTIRSGRASYNEQFF. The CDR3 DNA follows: TGTGCCAGCACCATTAGGAGCGGGAGGGCCTCCTACAATGAGCAGTTCTTC.

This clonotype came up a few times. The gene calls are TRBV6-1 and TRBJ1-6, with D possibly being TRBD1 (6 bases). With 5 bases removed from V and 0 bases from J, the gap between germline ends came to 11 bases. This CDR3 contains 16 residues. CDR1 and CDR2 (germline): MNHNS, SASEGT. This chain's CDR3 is CASSPGQSSYNSPLHF. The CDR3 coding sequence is TGTGCCAGCAGTCCAGGACAGAGCTCCTATAATTCACCCCTCCACTTT.

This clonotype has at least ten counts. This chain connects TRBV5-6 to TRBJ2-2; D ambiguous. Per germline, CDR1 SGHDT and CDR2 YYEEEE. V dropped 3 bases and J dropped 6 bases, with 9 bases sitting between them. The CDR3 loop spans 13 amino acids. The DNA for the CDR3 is TGTGCCAGCAGCTGGGTCCAGGCCGGGGAGCTGTTTTTT. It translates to CASSWVQAGELFF.

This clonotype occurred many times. The CDR3, as DNA: TGCAGCGCGTCGGGACAACTGAACACTGAAGCTTTCTTT. Translated, it gives CSASGQLNTEAFF. The rearrangement uses TRBV29-1 and TRBJ1-1; tentative D call: TRBD1 (6 bases). Trimming cost V 7 bases and J 0 bases, with 12 bases left between them. The germline V gene encodes CDR1 SQVTM and CDR2 ANQGSEA. This CDR3 has 13 amino acids.

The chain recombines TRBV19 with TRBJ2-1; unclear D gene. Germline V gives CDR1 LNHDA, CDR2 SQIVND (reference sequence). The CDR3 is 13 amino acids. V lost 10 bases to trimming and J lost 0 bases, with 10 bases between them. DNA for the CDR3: TGTGCCACCGGACGGAGCTCCTACAATGAGCAGTTCTTC. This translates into CATGRSSYNEQFF.

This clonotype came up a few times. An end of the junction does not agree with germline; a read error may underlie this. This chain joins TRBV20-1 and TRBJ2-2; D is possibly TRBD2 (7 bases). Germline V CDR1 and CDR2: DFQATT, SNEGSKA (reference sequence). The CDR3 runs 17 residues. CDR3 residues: CCARDVGGGLGTGELFF. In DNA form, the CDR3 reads TGCTGTGCTAGAGATGTAGGGGGAGGGCTCGGCACCGGGGAGCTGTTTTTT.

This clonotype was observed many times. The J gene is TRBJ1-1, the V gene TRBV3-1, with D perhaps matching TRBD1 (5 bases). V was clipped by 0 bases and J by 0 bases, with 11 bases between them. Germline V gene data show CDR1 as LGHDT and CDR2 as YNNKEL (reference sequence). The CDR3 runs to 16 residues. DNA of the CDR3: TGTGCCAGCAGCCAAGAGGGAACCAGGGTGAACACTGAAGCTTTCTTT. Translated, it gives CASSQEGTRVNTEAFF.

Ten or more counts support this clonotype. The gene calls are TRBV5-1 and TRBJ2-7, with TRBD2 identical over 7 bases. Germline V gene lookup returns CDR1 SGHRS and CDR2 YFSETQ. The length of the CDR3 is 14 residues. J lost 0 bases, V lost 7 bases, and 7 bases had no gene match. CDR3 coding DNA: TGCGCCAGCGCCGTGGGCGGGAGCTCCTACGAGCAGTACTTC. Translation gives CASAVGGSSYEQYF. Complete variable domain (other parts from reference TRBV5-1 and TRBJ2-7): KAGVTQTPRYLIKTRGQQVTLSCSPISGHRSVSWYQQTPGQGLQFLFEYFSETQRNKGNFPGRFSGRQFSNSRSEMNVSTLELGDSALYLCASAVGGSSYEQYFGPGTRLTVT.

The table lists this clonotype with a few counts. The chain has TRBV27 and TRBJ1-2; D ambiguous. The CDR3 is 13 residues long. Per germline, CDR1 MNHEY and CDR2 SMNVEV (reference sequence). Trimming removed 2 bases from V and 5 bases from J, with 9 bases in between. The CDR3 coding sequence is TGTGCCAGCAGTTTAGCCCAGAGTTATGGCTACACCTTC. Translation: CASSLAQSYGYTF.

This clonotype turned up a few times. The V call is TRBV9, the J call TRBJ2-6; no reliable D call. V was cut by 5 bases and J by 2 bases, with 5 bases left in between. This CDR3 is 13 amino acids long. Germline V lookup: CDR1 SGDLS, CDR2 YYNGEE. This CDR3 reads CASRATGANVLTF. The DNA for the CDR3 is TGTGCCAGCAGGGCAACTGGGGCCAACGTCCTGACTTTC.

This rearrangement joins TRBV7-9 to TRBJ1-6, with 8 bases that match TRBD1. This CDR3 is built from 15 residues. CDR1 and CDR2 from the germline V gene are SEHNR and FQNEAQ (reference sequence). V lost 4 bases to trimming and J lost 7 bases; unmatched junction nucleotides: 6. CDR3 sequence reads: CASSSRQGTNSPLHF. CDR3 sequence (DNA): TGTGCCAGCAGCTCCCGACAGGGGACAAATTCACCCCTCCACTTT.

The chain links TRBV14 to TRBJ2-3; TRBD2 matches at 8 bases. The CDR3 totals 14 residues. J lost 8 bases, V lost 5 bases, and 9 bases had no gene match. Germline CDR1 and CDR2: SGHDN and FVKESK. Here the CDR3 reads CASSSGGLIGTQYF. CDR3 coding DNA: TGTGCCAGCAGCAGCGGGGGTCTCATAGGTACGCAGTATTTT.

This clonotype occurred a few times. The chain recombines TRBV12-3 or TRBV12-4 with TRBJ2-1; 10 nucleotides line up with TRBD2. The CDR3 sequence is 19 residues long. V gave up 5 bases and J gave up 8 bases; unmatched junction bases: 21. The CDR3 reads CASSITLTSGIILHYEQFF. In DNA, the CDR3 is TGTGCCAGCAGTATAACCCTAACTAGCGGGATCATTTTACACTATGAGCAGTTCTTC.

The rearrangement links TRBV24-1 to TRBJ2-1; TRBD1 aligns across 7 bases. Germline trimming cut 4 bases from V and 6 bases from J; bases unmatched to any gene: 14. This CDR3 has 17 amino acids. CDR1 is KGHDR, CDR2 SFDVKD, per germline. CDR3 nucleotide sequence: TGTGCCACCAGTGAAGGTCCGGGACAGCCAATACTCAATGAGCAGTTCTTC. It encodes CATSEGPGQPILNEQFF.

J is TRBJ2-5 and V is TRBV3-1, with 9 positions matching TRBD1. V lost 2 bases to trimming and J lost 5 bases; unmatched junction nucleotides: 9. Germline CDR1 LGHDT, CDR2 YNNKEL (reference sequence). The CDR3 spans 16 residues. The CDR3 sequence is CASSQRGTGWEETQYF. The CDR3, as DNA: TGTGCCAGCAGCCAAAGGGGGACAGGGTGGGAGGAGACCCAGTACTTC.

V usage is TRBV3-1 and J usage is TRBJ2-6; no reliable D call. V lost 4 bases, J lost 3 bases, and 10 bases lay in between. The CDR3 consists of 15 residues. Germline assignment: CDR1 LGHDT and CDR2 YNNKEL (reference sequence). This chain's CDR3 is CASSLGPGGANVLTF. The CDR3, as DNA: TGTGCCAGCAGCCTCGGACCCGGTGGGGCCAACGTCCTGACTTTC. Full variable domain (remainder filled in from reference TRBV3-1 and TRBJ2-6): DTAVSQTPKYLVTQMGNDKSIKCEQNLGHDTMYWYKQDSKKFLKIMFSYNNKELIINETVPNRFSPKSPDKAHLNLHINSLELGDSAVYFCASSLGPGGANVLTFGAGSRLTVL.

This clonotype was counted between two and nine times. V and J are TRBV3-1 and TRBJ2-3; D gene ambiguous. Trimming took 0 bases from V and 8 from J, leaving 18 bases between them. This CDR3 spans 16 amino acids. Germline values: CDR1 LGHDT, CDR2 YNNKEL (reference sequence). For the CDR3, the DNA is TGTGCCAGCAGCCAAGATCGACGGGCTTCATGGGGTACGCAGTATTTT. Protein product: CASSQDRRASWGTQYF.

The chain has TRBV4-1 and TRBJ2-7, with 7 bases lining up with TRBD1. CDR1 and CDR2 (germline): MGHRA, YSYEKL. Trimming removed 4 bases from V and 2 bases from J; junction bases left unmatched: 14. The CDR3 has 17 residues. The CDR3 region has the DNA TGCGCCAGCAGCCCGGGTGCCGGGACAGAGAGGACCTACGAGCAGTACGTC. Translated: CASSPGAGTERTYEQYV.

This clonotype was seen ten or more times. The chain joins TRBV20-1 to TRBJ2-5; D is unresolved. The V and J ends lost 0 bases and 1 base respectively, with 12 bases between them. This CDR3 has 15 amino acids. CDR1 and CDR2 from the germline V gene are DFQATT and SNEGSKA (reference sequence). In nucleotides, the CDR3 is TGCAGTGCTAGAGATGACCAGAATTTCCAAGAGACCCAGTACTTC. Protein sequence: CSARDDQNFQETQYF.